This T cell receptor beta chain was identified during a study of tumor-infiltrating lymphocytes in oesophageal squamous cell carcinoma. In this sample, this clonotype turned up many times. The CDR3 runs 14 residues. CDR1 is ENHRY, CDR2 SYGVKD, per germline. With V trimmed by 4 bases and J by 7 bases, 1 base remained unmatched. TCRdb re-analysed the PCR reads in MiXCR, keeping a single row per CDR3 protein. The table lists approximately 17,000 distinct CDR3 sequences, 44% of them singletons. Sequencing was done on a sample of blood. The source is a female donor with esophageal squamous cell carcinoma. The chain links TRBV10-3 to TRBJ1-4, with 12 nucleotides matching TRBD1. In nucleotides, the CDR3 is TGTGCCATCAGTGGGGACAGGGGGCTTGAAAAACTGTTTTTT. Protein product: CAISGDRGLEKLFF.